This entry lists 3 T cell receptor beta chains sequenced from one sample in a study of T-cell memory formation after mild COVID-19. TCRdb re-called the 5' RACE reads with MiXCR, one entry per CDR3 protein. This sample has roughly 51,000 distinct CDR3 sequences, with around 7% found just once. Sequences were obtained from PBMCs or a T cell subset sorted from them (not recorded which). All receptors derive from a man younger than 35 who had mild COVID-19 (a few samples of this study predate the infection). Cell type and time point are not known.

This clonotype was counted at least ten times. The chain recombines TRBV7-3 with TRBJ2-3, with D unclear. Trimming cost V 4 bases and J 1 base, with 12 bases left between them. Germline V CDR1 and CDR2: SGHTA, FQGTGA. This CDR3 spans 15 amino acids. In nucleotides, the CDR3 is TGTGCCAGCAGCTCCTCTTCGGCCGGCACAGATACGCAGTATTTT. It encodes CASSSSSAGTDTQYF.

In its sample, this clonotype was seen many times. This chain links TRBV7-2 with TRBJ2-5, with D tentatively TRBD2 (7 bases). The CDR3 has 14 residues. V gave up 5 bases and J gave up 1 base, with 11 bases separating them. Per the germline V gene, CDR1 is SGHTA and CDR2 is FQGNSA. The CDR3: CASSAAGAQETQYF. The CDR3 bases are TGTGCCAGCAGCGCCGCGGGGGCCCAAGAGACCCAGTACTTC.

This clonotype appeared many times. The V gene is TRBV5-6, the J gene TRBJ2-1; no reliable D call. Germline V gene data show CDR1 as SGHDT and CDR2 as YYEEEE. This CDR3 region has 15 residues. Trimming took 1 base from V and 2 from J, leaving 10 bases between them. The CDR3 is CASSLRPGAYNEQFF. In nucleotides, the CDR3 is TGTGCCAGCAGCTTGCGTCCAGGAGCCTACAATGAGCAGTTCTTC.